Listed below are T cell receptor beta chains from one sample, sequenced in a study of early T cells in non-severe SARS-CoV-2 infection. A single record per CDR3 protein comes from TCRdb applying MiXCR to the 5' RACE reads. The table shows roughly 70,000 distinct CDR3 sequences, with around 13% occurring only once. Specimen: whole blood. The receptors were sampled from an adult who was a healthcare worker with PCR-confirmed SARS-CoV-2 infection or an uninfected control (not recorded which). Both conserved end residues are part of each CDR3. The D gene is left open where the match is weak. Expanded clones are given a class, and other clones once, few, many or no size at all.

j_call clone_size v_call d_call cdr3_aa cdr3_nt
TRBJ2-7 few TRBV7-8 NA CASSLPPGTAYEQYF TGTGCCAGCAGCTTGCCCCCCGGGACGGCCTACGAGCAGTACTTC
TRBJ2-1 many TRBV7-2 TRBD1 CASSLPGQGKYEQFF TGTGCCAGCAGCTTACCGGGACAGGGAAAGTATGAGCAGTTCTTC
TRBJ2-1 few TRBV2 NA CASSEVGPIADKGPYNEQFF TGTGCCAGCAGTGAAGTCGGGCCTATAGCCGATAAGGGTCCCTACAATGAGCAGTTCTTC
TRBJ2-7 NA TRBV29-1 NA CSVDVSSYEQYF TGCAGCGTTGACGTTTCGAGCTACGAGCAGTACTTC
TRBJ2-1 many TRBV11-2 NA CASSFEVHNEQFF TGTGCCAGCAGCTTTGAAGTACACAATGAGCAGTTCTTC
TRBJ2-5 many TRBV7-6 TRBD2 CASSLTLAGGRETQYF TGTGCCAGCAGTCTCACCTTAGCGGGAGGGAGGGAGACCCAGTACTTC
TRBJ2-3 NA TRBV29-1 NA CSVEDGRGADTQYF TGCAGCGTTGAGGACGGGAGAGGGGCAGATACGCAGTATTTT
TRBJ1-6 few TRBV7-9 NA CASSLGVDSPLHF TGTGCCAGCAGCTTAGGGGTAGACTCACCCCTCCACTTT
TRBJ2-3 few TRBV20-1 TRBD2 CSAFQLAGGDTQYF TGCAGTGCCTTCCAACTAGCGGGTGGAGATACGCAGTATTTT
TRBJ2-7 many TRBV29-1 NA CSVRGSYEQYF TGCAGCGTTCGGGGCAGCTACGAGCAGTACTTC